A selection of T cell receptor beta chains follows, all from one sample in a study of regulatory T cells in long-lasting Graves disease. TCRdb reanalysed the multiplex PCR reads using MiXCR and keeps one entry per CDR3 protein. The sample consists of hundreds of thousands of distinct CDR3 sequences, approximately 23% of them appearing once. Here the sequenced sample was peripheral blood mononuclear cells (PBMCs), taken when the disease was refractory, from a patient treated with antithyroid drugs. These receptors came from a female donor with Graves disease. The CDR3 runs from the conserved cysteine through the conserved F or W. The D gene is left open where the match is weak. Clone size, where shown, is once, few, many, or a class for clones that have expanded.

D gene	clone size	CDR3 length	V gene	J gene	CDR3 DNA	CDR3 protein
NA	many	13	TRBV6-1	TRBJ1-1	TGTGCCAGCAGATTTGCAGAGAACACTGAAGCTTTCTTT	CASRFAENTEAFF
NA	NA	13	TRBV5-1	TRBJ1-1	TGCGCCAGCAGCGGATCCCTCAACACTGAAGCTTTCTTT	CASSGSLNTEAFF
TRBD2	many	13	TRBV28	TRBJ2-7	TGTGCCAGCAAGGGGAGGGAGAACTACGAGCAGTACTTC	CASKGRENYEQYF
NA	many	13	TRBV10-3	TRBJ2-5	TGTGCCATCAGTGGAAGCCCCCAAGAGACCCAGTACTTC	CAISGSPQETQYF
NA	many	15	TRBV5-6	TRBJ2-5	TGTGCCAGCAGATACGGACAATTCAGACAAGAGACCCAGTACTTC	CASRYGQFRQETQYF
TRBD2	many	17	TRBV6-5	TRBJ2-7	TGTGCCAGCAGTTATTACAGTGGACTAGCGGATACCTACGAGCAGTACTTC	CASSYYSGLADTYEQYF
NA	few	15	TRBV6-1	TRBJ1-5	TGTGCCAGCAGTGAAGTTCGGGTAGAGGGTCAGCCCCAGCATTTT	CASSEVRVEGQPQHF
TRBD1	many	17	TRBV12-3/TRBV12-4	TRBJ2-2	TGTGCCAGCAGTTCCGGACAGGGGGCGTTGAACACCGGGGAGCTGTTTTTT	CASSSGQGALNTGELFF
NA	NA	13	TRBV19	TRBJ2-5	TGTGCCAGTAGTACCCTTAGCCAAGAGACCCAGTACTTC	CASSTLSQETQYF
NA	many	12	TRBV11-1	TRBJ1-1	TGTGCCAGCAGAAGGGGGGCCGTTGAAGCTTTCTTT	CASRRGAVEAFF
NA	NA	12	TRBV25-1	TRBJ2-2	TGTGCCACGATTGAGAACACCGGGGAGCTGTTTTTT	CATIENTGELFF
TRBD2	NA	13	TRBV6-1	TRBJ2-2	TGTGCCAGCATGACTAGCACGCCCGGGGAGCTGTTTTTT	CASMTSTPGELFF
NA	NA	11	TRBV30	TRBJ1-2	TGTGCCCACAGGGCTTCCTATGGCTACACCTTC	CAHRASYGYTF
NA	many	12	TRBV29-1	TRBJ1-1	TGCAGCGTTGTGGCGGGGGACACTGAAGCTTTCTTT	CSVVAGDTEAFF
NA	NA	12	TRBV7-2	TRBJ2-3	TGTGCCAGCAGCCAGTGGGCAGATACGCAGTATTTT	CASSQWADTQYF
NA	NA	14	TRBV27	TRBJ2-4	TGTGCCACCCCTCGAGGGGCAGCCAAAAACATTCAGTACTTC	CATPRGAAKNIQYF
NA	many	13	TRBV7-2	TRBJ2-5	TGTGCCAGCAGTTACGCGGGCGGGGAGACCCAGTACTTC	CASSYAGGETQYF
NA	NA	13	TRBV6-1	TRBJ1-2	TGTGCCAGCACTCCGGAGGGAGTCTATGGCTACACCTTC	CASTPEGVYGYTF
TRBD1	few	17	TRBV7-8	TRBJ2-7	TGTGCCAGCAGTCGCCAAATTAGGACAGGGCGTACCTACGAGCAGTACTTC	CASSRQIRTGRTYEQYF
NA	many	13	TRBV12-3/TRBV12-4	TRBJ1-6	TGTGCCAGCAGCACCGGTTATAATTCACCCCTCCACTTT	CASSTGYNSPLHF
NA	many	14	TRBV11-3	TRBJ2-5	TGTGCCAGCAGCTTAGAGGACGGGCAAGAGACCCAGTACTTC	CASSLEDGQETQYF
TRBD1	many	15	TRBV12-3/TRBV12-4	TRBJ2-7	TGTGCCAGCAGTCCCGGGACAGGGGCCTCCTACGAGCAGTACTTC	CASSPGTGASYEQYF
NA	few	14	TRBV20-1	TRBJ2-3	TGCAGTGCCGCAGCCGGGACTCAGACAGATACGCAGTATTTT	CSAAAGTQTDTQYF
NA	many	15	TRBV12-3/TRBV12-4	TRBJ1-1	TGTGCCAGCACCCGAACGGGACACTTGAACACTGAAGCTTTCTTT	CASTRTGHLNTEAFF
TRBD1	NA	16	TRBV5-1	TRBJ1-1	TGCGCCAGCAGCGGGTCAGGGGGCGCTTCGGGCACTGAAGCTTTCTTT	CASSGSGGASGTEAFF
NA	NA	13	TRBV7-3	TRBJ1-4	TGTGCCAGCAGCTTAAGATTGGGTGAAAAACTGTTTTTT	CASSLRLGEKLFF
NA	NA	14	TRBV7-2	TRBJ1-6	TGTGCCAGCAGCTTCGCCACCAGTAATTCACCCCTCCACTTT	CASSFATSNSPLHF
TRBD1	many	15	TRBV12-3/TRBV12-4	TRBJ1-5	TGTGCCAGCAGTTCCGGGGACAGGAGCAATCAGCCCCAGCATTTT	CASSSGDRSNQPQHF
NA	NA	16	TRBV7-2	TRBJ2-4	TGTGCCAGCAGCTTAAACCAGGCTCAAGCCAAAAACATTCAGTACTTC	CASSLNQAQAKNIQYF
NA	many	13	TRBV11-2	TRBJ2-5	TGTGCCAGCAGCCCCCGGAGGCCTGAGACCCAGTACTTC	CASSPRRPETQYF
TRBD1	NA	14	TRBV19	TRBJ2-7	TGTGCCAGTAGTATTGGACAGGACTTCTACGAGCAGTACTTC	CASSIGQDFYEQYF
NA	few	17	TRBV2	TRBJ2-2	TGTGCCAGCAGTCATCATTTTACAGGGATTAACACCGGGGAGCTGTTTTTT	CASSHHFTGINTGELFF
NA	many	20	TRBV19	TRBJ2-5	TGTGCCAGTAGCCCCATGGGGGGGACATTTGGCTTGAACACCCAAGAGACCCAGTACTTC	CASSPMGGTFGLNTQETQYF
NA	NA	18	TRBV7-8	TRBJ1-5	TGTGCCAGCAGCACACTTCGGCCGGGAAACTATAGCAATCAGCCCCAGCATTTT	CASSTLRPGNYSNQPQHF
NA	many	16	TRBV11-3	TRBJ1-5	TGTGCCAGCAGCTCCCAAGGACAGTTTTGGGGTCAGCCCCAGCATTTT	CASSSQGQFWGQPQHF
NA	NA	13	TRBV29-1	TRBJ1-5	TGCAGCGTCGGGGCTCCAGGAGGGCAGCCCCAGCATTTT	CSVGAPGGQPQHF
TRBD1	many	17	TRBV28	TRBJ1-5	TGTGCCAGCAGCCCAAGAGGTTGGGACAGCCATAATCAGCCCCAGCATTTT	CASSPRGWDSHNQPQHF
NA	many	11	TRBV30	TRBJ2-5	TGTGCCGGCGCGAGCCAAGAGACCCAGTACTTC	CAGASQETQYF
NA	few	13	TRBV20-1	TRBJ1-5	TGCAGTGCCGGGGACGGACACAATCAGCCCCAGCATTTT	CSAGDGHNQPQHF
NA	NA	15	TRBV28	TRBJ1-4	TGCGCCAGCAGCCAAGGGCACTCCTTGCTCGAAAAACTGTTTTTT	CASSQGHSLLEKLFF
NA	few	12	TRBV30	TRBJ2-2	TGTGCCTGGACTAGGGACACCGGGGAGCTGTTTTTT	CAWTRDTGELFF
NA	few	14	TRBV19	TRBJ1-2	TGTGCCAGTAGGGCCGGGGAGGGAGGATATGGCTACACCTTC	CASRAGEGGYGYTF